Below are 32 T cell receptor beta chains sequenced from a single sample in a study of blood T cells in healthy people across ages. The use of a sample-barcoded 5' primer and a J-beta primer mix characterized a second PCR of about 7 to 12 cycles. TCRdb called the 5' RACE reads again in MiXCR, with one record for every CDR3 protein. Among 1.5 million to 2 million distinct CDR3 sequences listed, roughly two fifths were seen once. The sequencing sample was made of blood. These receptors originate from a human donor in good health.

This clonotype was observed a few times. J is TRBJ2-1 and V is TRBV25-1; the match to TRBD1 covers 10 bases. This CDR3 has 16 amino acids. The V segment lost 5 bases and the J segment 3 bases; nucleotides outside the gene matches: 7. Germline values: CDR1 MGHDK, CDR2 SYGVNS. CDR3 nucleotides: TGTGCCAGCAGTCGTACGGGGACAGGGGTCTACAATGAGCAGTTCTTC. Translation: CASSRTGTGVYNEQFF.

This clonotype was recorded a few times. The chain carries TRBV27 and TRBJ2-4; 11 bases align to TRBD1. The closer fit of TRBJ2-5 to the DNA end suggests the J call may be wrong. Germline CDR1 is MNHEY and CDR2 is SMNVEV (reference sequence). This CDR3 comprises 16 residues. CDR3 DNA: TGTGCCAGCTCGCAGGGGGACAGGGGGTATGAGGAGACCCAGTACTTC. Protein: CASSQGDRGYEETQYF.

The chain links TRBV29-1 to TRBJ2-7; TRBD1 agrees at 12 bases. The J call may be incorrect, as the DNA end agrees better with TRBJ2-5. Germline V gene data show CDR1 as SQVTM and CDR2 as ANQGSEA. This CDR3 region has 14 residues. CDR3 coding DNA: TGCAGCGTTAGGGACAGGGGGCTTGGAGAGACCCAGTACTTC. Translation: CSVRDRGLGETQYF.

The chain couples TRBV29-1 to TRBJ1-1; D not certain. The CDR3 is 13 residues long. Trimming cost V 2 bases and J 0 bases, with 7 bases left between them. Germline CDR1 and CDR2: SQVTM and ANQGSEA. CDR3 residues: CSVESLMNTEAFF. CDR3 bases: TGCAGCGTTGAATCACTGATGAACACTGAAGCTTTCTTT.

The chain combines TRBV7-9 with TRBJ1-6; weak D call: TRBD1 (5 bases). CDR1 and CDR2 (germline): SEHNR, FQNEAQ (reference sequence). This CDR3 contains 20 residues. The V gene lost 0 bases and the J gene lost 0 bases, with 18 bases spanning the gap. The DNA for the CDR3 is TGTGCCAGCAGCTTAGCAGGTTTCGCCGGGGGGAGCTCCTATAATTCACCCCTCCACTTT. Protein product: CASSLAGFAGGSSYNSPLHF.

The chain employs TRBV20-1 and TRBJ2-7; 12 nucleotides line up with TRBD1. The CDR3 extends over 14 amino acids. J lost 5 bases, V lost 5 bases, and 7 bases had no gene match. Germline V gene lookup returns CDR1 DFQATT and CDR2 SNEGSKA (reference sequence). The CDR3 DNA is TGCAGTGCTCCAAGTGGGACAGGGGGCAACGAGCAGTACTTC. Encoded protein: CSAPSGTGGNEQYF.

V usage is TRBV28 and J usage is TRBJ2-5; possibly TRBD1 for D (6 bases). This CDR3 region has 14 residues. V lost 9 bases to trimming and J lost 3 bases, with 17 bases between them. Per the germline V gene, CDR1 is MDHEN and CDR2 is SYDVKM. The CDR3 DNA is TGTGCCAGTACATATCAGGACAGCAAAGAGACCCAGTACTTC. It translates to CASTYQDSKETQYF.

CDR3 sequence: CASSRQLATDTQYF. The CDR3 DNA reads as TGTGCCAGCAGCCGACAGCTCGCCACAGATACGCAGTATTTT. V usage is TRBV7-2 and J usage is TRBJ2-3; possibly TRBD1 for D (5 bases). The V gene's germline CDR1 is SGHTA and CDR2 FQGNSA. Between the trimmed V and J ends, which lost 5 bases and 2 bases, there was a span of 11 bases. The CDR3 sequence is 14 residues long.

This clonotype was counted only a few times. The chain has TRBV6-5 and TRBJ1-1; 9 nucleotides line up with TRBD1. Germline CDR1 reads MNHEY; CDR2 reads SVGAGI. The length of the CDR3 is 16 residues. Unmatched junction bases numbered 2, after V lost 0 bases and J lost 0 bases. The CDR3 nucleotides are TGTGCCAGCAGTTACTCCGGGACAGGGATGAACACTGAAGCTTTCTTT. Its protein is CASSYSGTGMNTEAFF.

The rearrangement uses TRBV4-3 and TRBJ1-5; no clear D gene. The V end was cut by 0 bases, the J end by 5 bases, with 14 bases between. CDR1 is LGHNA, CDR2 YSLEER, per germline. This CDR3 has 16 amino acids. The CDR3 protein is CASSQDDEAGHQPQHF. The CDR3 DNA sequence: TGCGCCAGCAGCCAAGATGACGAGGCCGGACATCAGCCCCAGCATTTT.

The J gene is TRBJ2-3, the V gene TRBV5-1; 7 bases agree with TRBD1. V shed 8 bases and J 2 bases; nucleotides not matched to a gene: 8. The CDR3 is made up of 14 amino acids. From germline, CDR1 is SGHRS and CDR2 YFSETQ. The CDR3 sequence: CASRTQGTTDTQYF. The DNA for the CDR3 is TGCGCCAGTCGCACACAGGGGACCACAGATACGCAGTATTTT.

The CDR3 reads CASSFGQTGQYF. In nucleotides, the CDR3 is TGTGCCAGCAGCTTCGGGCAAACGGGCCAGTACTTC. V and J are TRBV7-9 and TRBJ2-7, with no clear D. Trimming cost V 3 bases and J 10 bases, with 13 bases left between them. The CDR3 contains 12 residues. Germline V lookup: CDR1 SEHNR, CDR2 FQNEAQ (reference sequence). Based on the CDR3 plus reference TRBV7-9 and TRBJ2-7, the full variable domain is DTGVSQNPRHKITKRGQNVTFRCDPISEHNRLYWYRQTLGQGPEFLTYFQNEAQLEKSRLLSDRFSAERPKGSFSTLEIQRTEQGDSAMYLCASSFGQTGQYFGPGTRLTVT.

This clonotype was counted between two and nine times. J is TRBJ2-3 and V is TRBV7-2; unclear D gene. Germline V gene sequence: CDR1 SGHTA, CDR2 FQGNSA. The length of the CDR3 is 15 residues. V lost 7 bases and J 0 bases, leaving 14 bases between the germline ends. The CDR3 DNA follows: TGTGCCAGCAAGGCGCAGGTCTCTAGCACAGATACGCAGTATTTT. Amino acid sequence: CASKAQVSSTDTQYF.

The gene calls are TRBV12-3 or TRBV12-4 and TRBJ1-4; weak D call: TRBD1 (5 bases). Deletions cut 3 bases from V and 5 bases from J, with 10 bases between. The CDR3 has 14 residues. The CDR3 sequence is CASSFMGRNEKLFF. In DNA form, the CDR3 reads TGTGCCAGCAGTTTTATGGGACGGAATGAAAAACTGTTTTTT.

Comment on this clonotype: A read error may be the cause here, since a much bigger clone is one base away. V gene TRBV9 combines with J gene TRBJ2-5; 12 nucleotides match TRBD2. The junction had 20 bases not matched to a gene; V was cut back by 0 bases and J by 11 bases. Germline lookup yields CDR1 SGDLS and CDR2 YYNGEE. This CDR3 region has 19 residues. For the CDR3, the DNA is TGTGCCAGCAGCGTAGGGAGTCTAGCGGGGGGGAGATCCTACAATGAGCAGTACTTC. Translation: CASSVGSLAGGRSYNEQYF. The full variable domain, completed using reference TRBV9 and TRBJ2-5, is DSGVTQTPKHLITATGQRVTLRCSPRSGDLSVYWYQQSLDQGLQFLIQYYNGEERAKGNILERFSAQQFPDLHSELNLSSLELGDSALYFCASSVGSLAGGRSYNEQYFGPGTRLLVL.

The chain links TRBV7-2 to TRBJ1-3, with D unresolved. Trimming took off 5 bases at V and 5 bases at J, with 10 bases between the two ends. CDR1 and CDR2 (germline): SGHTA, FQGNSA. The CDR3 runs to 13 residues. CDR3 DNA sequence: TGTGCCAGCAGCCGTGGGTCCCGAAACACCATATATTTT. Amino acid sequence: CASSRGSRNTIYF.

The chain couples TRBV4-1 to TRBJ1-2; 9 bases are a match to TRBD1. The germline V gene has CDR1 MGHRA and CDR2 YSYEKL. There are 15 residues in the CDR3. The J segment lost 4 bases and the V segment lost 2 bases, leaving 5 bases of the junction unmatched. CDR3: CASSQRTGDIYGYTF. The CDR3 nucleotides read TGCGCCAGCAGCCAACGGACAGGGGATATCTATGGCTACACCTTC.

The chain joins TRBV28 to TRBJ2-1, with 10 bases fitting TRBD2. CDR1 is MDHEN and CDR2 is SYDVKM in the germline V gene. V trimming: 9 bases; J trimming: 5 bases; junction bases outside the gene matches: 7. CDR3 length equals 14 residues. The CDR3 coding sequence is TGTGCCAGTCTCAGCGGGGGGGCCGACAATGAGCAGTTCTTC. Amino acids: CASLSGGADNEQFF.

The CDR3 reads CASSQIGGRETQYF. The CDR3 nucleotides are TGCGCCAGCAGCCAGATAGGGGGGCGAGAGACCCAGTACTTC. J is TRBJ2-5 and V is TRBV4-3; D is perhaps TRBD1 or TRBD2 (6 bases each). This CDR3 spans 14 amino acids. In germline, CDR1 is LGHNA, CDR2 YSLEER. V was clipped by 3 bases and J by 4 bases, with 12 bases between them.

The chain carries TRBV7-2 and TRBJ2-3; tentative D call: TRBD2 (6 bases). The CDR3 contains 15 residues. CDR1 and CDR2 (germline): SGHTA, FQGNSA. Trimming stripped 5 bases from V and 0 bases from J, with 12 bases between. DNA for the CDR3: TGTGCCAGCAGCCGGAGGGGTCAAAGCACAGATACGCAGTATTTT. Its translation: CASSRRGQSTDTQYF.

Remarks on this clonotype: At one end the junction does not follow the germline gene, possibly because of a read error. This chain connects TRBV7-3 to TRBJ2-7; possible D gene TRBD2, 5 bases. The CDR3 consists of 15 residues. Looked up from germline, CDR1 is SGHTA and CDR2 is FQGTGA. The CDR3 DNA follows: TGTGCCGGCAGCTTAAGTTCAGGAGGTTTGTACGAGCAGTACTTC. Amino acid sequence: CAGSLSSGGLYEQYF.

V gene TRBV29-1 combines with J gene TRBJ2-3; D gene uncertain. Germline V gene data show CDR1 as SQVTM and CDR2 as ANQGSEA. The CDR3 loop spans 14 amino acids. Between the trimmed V and J ends, which lost 3 bases and 0 bases, there was a span of 10 bases. CDR3: CSVDGRNSTDTQYF. The CDR3 coding sequence is TGCAGCGTTGATGGGCGGAATAGCACAGATACGCAGTATTTT.

This clonotype was counted ten times or more. V usage is TRBV4-3 and J usage is TRBJ2-7; D is perhaps TRBD1 or TRBD2 (6 bases each). V was shortened by 4 bases and J by 4 bases, with 14 bases between the two germline ends. This CDR3 region has 14 residues. Germline assignment: CDR1 LGHNA and CDR2 YSLEER. The CDR3 protein is CASSPPGATYEQYF. Here the CDR3 DNA reads TGCGCCAGCAGCCCACCGGGGGCGACTTACGAGCAGTACTTC.

This clonotype was seen only a few times. This chain uses TRBV7-9 with TRBJ1-2, with no clear D. V lost 5 bases and J 2 bases, leaving 9 bases between the germline ends. Looked up from germline, CDR1 is SEHNR and CDR2 is FQNEAQ (reference sequence). The CDR3 has 13 amino acids. The CDR3 loop reads CASSDIDNYGYTF. CDR3 nucleotides: TGTGCCAGCAGCGACATAGACAACTATGGCTACACCTTC. Full variable domain (remainder filled in from reference TRBV7-9 and TRBJ1-2): DTGVSQNPRHKITKRGQNVTFRCDPISEHNRLYWYRQTLGQGPEFLTYFQNEAQLEKSRLLSDRFSAERPKGSFSTLEIQRTEQGDSAMYLCASSDIDNYGYTFGSGTRLTVV.

The chain employs TRBV29-1 and TRBJ2-7, with D possibly TRBD2 on 5 matching bases. Trimming removed 7 bases from V and 5 bases from J, with 12 bases in between. CDR3 length: 11 amino acids. Germline CDR1 is SQVTM and CDR2 is ANQGSEA. The CDR3 here is CSGGLAHEQYF. The CDR3 nucleotides read TGCAGCGGCGGACTTGCTCACGAGCAGTACTTC.

The chain has TRBV9 and TRBJ1-2; no reliable D call. This CDR3 is 14 amino acids long. Trimming shortened V by 3 bases and J by 3 bases, and 12 bases separated the two germline ends. The germline V gene has CDR1 SGDLS and CDR2 YYNGEE. The CDR3 bases are TGTGCCAGCAGCGCCACCTGGGCGGACTATGGCTACACCTTC. It is translated as CASSATWADYGYTF.

The V call is TRBV6-2 or TRBV6-3, the J call TRBJ2-1, with TRBD1 matching over 9 bases. The V segment lost 3 bases and the J segment 9 bases; nucleotides outside the gene matches: 12. CDR1 is MNHEY, CDR2 SVGEGT, per germline. The CDR3 loop spans 16 amino acids. For the CDR3, the DNA is TGTGCCAGCAGTTATTGGGACTGGACAGGGGACCGTGAGCAGTTCTTC. This translates into CASSYWDWTGDREQFF.

V is TRBV4-1 and J is TRBJ1-2, with a possible D match to TRBD1 (5 bases). The CDR3 is made up of 13 amino acids. Germline V CDR1 and CDR2: MGHRA, YSYEKL. V lost 6 bases to trimming and J lost 8 bases, with 16 bases between them. CDR3 sequence: CASRNDGDEGYTF. CDR3 DNA: TGCGCCAGCAGGAACGACGGGGACGAAGGCTACACCTTC.

The chain employs TRBV29-1 and TRBJ2-1; 10 bases are shared with TRBD2. The length of the CDR3 is 14 residues. Trimming removed 1 base from V and 8 bases from J; junction bases left unmatched: 5. Per the germline V gene, CDR1 is SQVTM and CDR2 is ANQGSEA. CDR3 sequence reads: CSVEVSGGAYEQFF. The DNA of the CDR3 is TGCAGCGTTGAAGTGAGCGGGGGGGCCTATGAGCAGTTCTTC.

The rearrangement uses TRBV3-1 and TRBJ2-1; no firm D call. CDR1 is LGHDT and CDR2 is YNNKEL in the germline V gene (reference sequence). The length of the CDR3 is 13 residues. V dropped 2 bases and J dropped 9 bases, with 11 bases sitting between them. The chain's CDR3 is CASSQSGSGEQFF. CDR3 nucleotide sequence: TGTGCCAGCAGCCAATCTGGATCTGGTGAGCAGTTCTTC.

This clonotype has just a few counts. The chain links TRBV11-2 to TRBJ2-1, with a weak D call TRBD1 (5 bases). CDR3 size: 15 residues. Germline V gene data show CDR1 as SGHAT and CDR2 as FQNNGV. Between the trimmed V and J ends, which lost 2 bases and 4 bases, there was a span of 12 bases. This CDR3 is CASSLRLGVYNEQFF. The CDR3 DNA reads TGTGCCAGCAGCTTAAGGTTAGGGGTATACAATGAGCAGTTCTTC.

V gene TRBV20-1 combines with J gene TRBJ1-2; D is perhaps TRBD1 (5 bases). V dropped 5 bases and J dropped 3 bases, with 13 bases sitting between them. The CDR3 covers 13 residues. The V gene's germline CDR1 is DFQATT and CDR2 SNEGSKA (reference sequence). CDR3 in DNA: TGCAGTGCTCATCCGCAGGGCCACTATGGCTACACCTTC. Amino acids: CSAHPQGHYGYTF.